These 12 T cell receptor beta chains were sequenced from one sample in a study of shared clonotypes between healthy human individuals. Repertoires were generated with immunoSEQ multiplex PCR, while TCRdb's copy carries only in-frame clones and drops some. The data contain fewer than 800,000 clones, roughly 94% of them singletons. CD8 cells classed as naive were CD45RO-negative and positively selected for CCR7, excluding terminally differentiated effector memory CD45RA+ cells. Input material: naive CD8+ T cells sorted from blood. These receptors came from a man aged 30 to 45 in good health.

V gene TRBV6-1 combines with J gene TRBJ2-2, with D unclear. Trimming left V 3 bases short and J 8 bases short, with 19 bases between. The CDR3 spans 16 residues. The V gene's germline CDR1 is MNHNS and CDR2 SASEGT. CDR3 in DNA: TGTGCCAGCAGTGACTTAGGCTACGGCCTAAGAGGGGAGCTGTTTTTT. Translated, it gives CASSDLGYGLRGELFF.

This clone was seen once. This sequence joins TRBV7-2 and TRBJ2-3; 7 bases match TRBD1. The V gene's germline CDR1 is SGHTA and CDR2 FQGNSA. V trimming: 5 bases; J trimming: 2 bases; junction bases outside the gene matches: 7. The CDR3 contains 15 residues. The CDR3 region is CASSHGTVDTDTQYF. CDR3 sequence (DNA): TGTGCCAGCAGCCATGGGACAGTGGACACAGATACGCAGTATTTT. Full variable domain (remainder filled in from reference TRBV7-2 and TRBJ2-3): GAGVSQSPSNKVTEKGKDVELRCDPISGHTALYWYRQSLGQGLEFLIYFQGNSAPDKSGLPSDRFSAERTGGSVSTLTIQRTQQEDSAVYLCASSHGTVDTDTQYFGPGTRLTVL.

The J gene is TRBJ1-2, the V gene TRBV4-1, with 7 bases that match TRBD1. Germline V gives CDR1 MGHRA, CDR2 YSYEKL. The CDR3 extends over 14 amino acids. With 3 bases clipped from V and 2 bases from J, the junction kept 3 bases outside the gene matches. This CDR3 is CASSQVTGNYGYTF. For the CDR3, the DNA is TGCGCCAGCAGCCAGGTGACAGGGAACTATGGCTACACCTTC.

This clone was counted only a few times. The chain uses TRBV27 and TRBJ1-1; D may be TRBD1 (6 bases). Per germline, CDR1 MNHEY and CDR2 SMNVEV (reference sequence). The CDR3 runs to 17 residues. V was trimmed by 3 bases and J by 1 base, leaving 18 bases between them. CDR3 sequence reads: CASSFQQGEITNTEAFF. DNA of the CDR3: TGTGCCAGCAGTTTCCAACAGGGAGAAATCACGAACACTGAAGCTTTCTTT.

The chain combines TRBV29-1 with TRBJ2-2, with D possibly TRBD1 on 6 matching bases. Looked up from germline, CDR1 is SQVTM and CDR2 is ANQGSEA. The CDR3 has 14 amino acids. V lost 5 bases, J lost 0 bases, and 10 bases lay in between. The CDR3 DNA reads TGCAGCGTTAAGGGGGTCTCGAACACCGGGGAGCTGTTTTTT. Translation: CSVKGVSNTGELFF.

This rearrangement joins TRBV9 to TRBJ2-7; 7 nucleotides agree with TRBD1. The V gene end was trimmed by 4 bases and the J gene end by 3 bases; junction bases not matched to a gene: 4. From germline, CDR1 is SGDLS and CDR2 YYNGEE. There are 13 residues in the CDR3. CDR3 nucleotide sequence: TGTGCCAGCAGCCCCCGGGACAGCTACGAGCAGTACTTC. Translation: CASSPRDSYEQYF.

V is TRBV27 and J is TRBJ1-5; a possible D gene is TRBD1 (5 bases). Germline V gives CDR1 MNHEY, CDR2 SMNVEV (reference sequence). This CDR3 has 14 amino acids. Trimming stripped 5 bases from V and 5 bases from J, with 13 bases between. The CDR3 sequence: CASSEDTVHQPQHF. DNA for the CDR3: TGTGCCAGCAGTGAGGACACGGTTCATCAGCCCCAGCATTTT.

The rearrangement uses TRBV27 and TRBJ1-2, with D maybe TRBD1 (5 bases). V gave up 4 bases and J gave up 13 bases, with 19 bases separating them. CDR3 length: 13 residues. Germline V gives CDR1 MNHEY, CDR2 SMNVEV (reference sequence). For the CDR3, the DNA is TGTGCCAGCAGTTCTACCCCTTGGACACAACCCACCTTC. This codes for CASSSTPWTQPTF.

The V and J genes are TRBV7-9 and TRBJ2-7; 9 bases map to TRBD1. This CDR3 is built from 15 residues. Germline V CDR1 and CDR2: SEHNR, FQNEAQ (reference sequence). V lost 2 bases, J lost 2 bases, and 4 bases stayed unmatched. The CDR3 spells CASSLIQGAAYEQYF. CDR3 coding DNA: TGTGCCAGCAGCTTAATACAGGGGGCAGCCTACGAGCAGTACTTC.

This clone was observed a few times. The rearrangement links TRBV7-9 to TRBJ1-5; no clear D gene. Germline CDR1 reads SEHNR; CDR2 reads FQNEAQ (reference sequence). The V end lost 4 bases, the J end lost 5 bases, and 12 bases lay between the germline ends. The CDR3 is made up of 14 amino acids. The chain's CDR3 is CASSYPGRDQPQHF. CDR3 nucleotides: TGTGCCAGCAGCTATCCGGGAAGAGATCAGCCCCAGCATTTT.

As concerns this clone: Distinct nucleotide sequences in the sample also encode this CDR3. This rearrangement joins TRBV25-1 to TRBJ2-1, with 10 bases fitting TRBD2. V lost 2 bases and J lost 4; bases outside the gene matches: 5. This CDR3 contains 16 residues. Germline CDR1 MGHDK, CDR2 SYGVNS. The CDR3 is CASSERTSGLYNEQFF. In DNA, the CDR3 is TGTGCCAGCAGTGAAAGGACTAGCGGCTTATACAATGAGCAGTTCTTC.

V and J are TRBV21-1 and TRBJ1-5; the table's D call TRBD1 went unverified against the DNA. TRBV21-1 is a documented pseudogene. The length of the CDR3 is 16 residues. The CDR3 coding sequence is TGTGCCACCGTTTCCGGACAGCGCATACTTAATCAGCCCCAGCATTTT. This sequence encodes CATVSGQRILNQPQHF.